The 16 T cell receptor beta chains given below trace back to one sample, sequenced in a study of T cell repertoires in cytomegalovirus infection. These receptors have no known antigen. TCRdb used MiXCR to reprocess the reads, holding one entry per CDR3 protein. The table has about a million distinct CDR3 sequences, 31% seen once. The sequenced sample was cultured CD8+ T cells from PBMCs, obtained from culture after CMV antigen stimulation. The source is a human donor in good health (CMV status not recorded). Some clones in this sample may be carry-over from other donors' samples.

The chain uses TRBV20-1 and TRBJ1-5, with TRBD1 matching over 7 bases. The junction had 10 bases not matched to a gene; V was cut back by 1 base and J by 7 bases. Germline V lookup: CDR1 DFQATT, CDR2 SNEGSKA (reference sequence). The CDR3 spans 15 residues. The CDR3 DNA follows: TGCAGTGCTAGAGTTCCCGACAGGGAGGGACAGCCCCAGCATTTT. This gives the protein CSARVPDREGQPQHF.

The rearrangement uses TRBV7-6 and TRBJ2-1; 8 nucleotides line up with TRBD2. V lost 7 bases, J lost 4 bases, and 12 bases stayed unmatched. The CDR3 runs to 16 residues. Germline V CDR1 and CDR2: SGHVS, FNYEAQ. This chain's CDR3 is CASIPRGGHPYNEQFF. CDR3 bases: TGTGCCAGCATCCCACGGGGGGGGCACCCATACAATGAGCAGTTCTTC.

The rearrangement uses TRBV11-2 and TRBJ2-4, with 7 bases aligning to TRBD1. Per germline, CDR1 SGHAT and CDR2 FQNNGV. The length of the CDR3 is 15 residues. V shed 4 bases and J 1 base; nucleotides not matched to a gene: 4. The CDR3 DNA follows: TGTGCCAGCAGCTCAGACAGGGTGGCCAAAAACATTCAGTACTTC. Encoded protein: CASSSDRVAKNIQYF. Drawing the rest from reference TRBV11-2 and TRBJ2-4, the complete variable domain is EAGVAQSPRYKIIEKRQSVAFWCNPISGHATLYWYQQILGQGPKLLIQFQNNGVVDDSQLPKDRFSAERLKGVDSTLKIQPAKLEDSAVYLCASSSDRVAKNIQYFGAGTRLSVL.

This clonotype was recorded many times. The chain carries TRBV28 and TRBJ1-1, with D unresolved. Trimming left V 3 bases short and J 1 base short, with 6 bases between. CDR1 is MDHEN and CDR2 is SYDVKM in the germline V gene. This CDR3 spans 13 amino acids. CDR3 nucleotide sequence: TGTGCCAGCAGTTTCCCCACGAACACTGAAGCTTTCTTT. As protein: CASSFPTNTEAFF.

The rearrangement joins TRBV4-1 to TRBJ2-1; 8 nucleotides match TRBD2. Germline assignment: CDR1 MGHRA and CDR2 YSYEKL. CDR3 length: 16 amino acids. With V trimmed by 4 bases and J by 6 bases, 11 bases remained unmatched. The CDR3 DNA reads TGCGCCAGCAGCCGGGAGGGACTAGTGATTAGCAATGAGCAGTTCTTC. It specifies CASSREGLVISNEQFF.

This clonotype came up a few times. The genes are TRBV6-6 and TRBJ2-5; TRBD2 is a possible D gene (6 bases). This CDR3 region has 14 residues. The germline V and J ends were trimmed by 2 bases and 5 bases, with 12 bases remaining between them. Germline lookup yields CDR1 MNHNY and CDR2 SVGAGI (reference sequence). CDR3 in amino acids: CASSYRGSRETQYF. CDR3 bases: TGTGCCAGCAGTTACCGGGGGTCTCGGGAGACCCAGTACTTC.

Ten or more counts support this clonotype. The chain is built from TRBV7-2 and TRBJ2-1; 7 positions agree with TRBD1. V was clipped by 5 bases and J by 0 bases; unmatched bases: 4. The CDR3 consists of 15 residues. Per germline, CDR1 SGHTA and CDR2 FQGNSA. The CDR3 bases are TGTGCCAGCAGCCACGGGGACAGCTCCTACAATGAGCAGTTCTTC. The encoded protein is CASSHGDSSYNEQFF.

A few counts support this clonotype. The chain couples TRBV12-5 to TRBJ2-6; maybe TRBD2 (5 bases). The V and J ends lost 5 bases and 0 bases respectively, with 14 bases between them. The CDR3 extends over 17 amino acids. Germline V gene lookup returns CDR1 LGHNT and CDR2 FRNRAP. As DNA, the CDR3 is TGTGCTAGTGGTGGAATCGGGGTCGGCTCTGGGGCCAACGTCCTGACTTTC. The encoded protein is CASGGIGVGSGANVLTF.

This clonotype has more than one count but fewer than ten. The chain joins TRBV9 to TRBJ1-1; tentatively, D is TRBD1 (5 bases). This CDR3 region has 15 residues. Germline CDR1 reads SGDLS; CDR2 reads YYNGEE. Deletions cut 1 base from V and 6 bases from J, with 16 bases between. CDR3: CASSVTSRGIPEAFF. CDR3 coding DNA: TGTGCCAGCAGCGTAACTAGTCGGGGCATACCTGAAGCTTTCTTT. The full variable domain, its missing parts supplied by reference TRBV9 and TRBJ1-1, is DSGVTQTPKHLITATGQRVTLRCSPRSGDLSVYWYQQSLDQGLQFLIQYYNGEERAKGNILERFSAQQFPDLHSELNLSSLELGDSALYFCASSVTSRGIPEAFFGQGTRLTVV.

As concerns this clonotype: One base away lies a much larger clone, so this may be a sequencing read error. The chain has TRBV7-2 and TRBJ1-3, with D uncertain. In germline, CDR1 is SGHTA, CDR2 FQGNSA. The CDR3 has 16 amino acids. The germline V and J ends were trimmed by 0 bases and 0 bases, with 9 bases remaining between them. In DNA form, the CDR3 reads TGTGCCAGCAGCTTAGCGGTGTATGCCTCTGGAAACACCATATATTTT. Protein product: CASSLAVYASGNTIYF.

This clonotype was detected ten times or more. V usage is TRBV12-3 or TRBV12-4 and J usage is TRBJ1-2; 9 bases are a match to TRBD1. This CDR3 has 16 amino acids. The trim removed 2 bases at V and 7 bases at J, leaving 11 bases unmatched. The CDR3 loop is CASSLYSGQGTGGYTF. CDR3 DNA sequence: TGTGCCAGCAGTTTATATAGCGGACAGGGGACCGGTGGCTACACCTTC.

The chain recombines TRBV6-2 or TRBV6-3 with TRBJ2-5; weak D call: TRBD2 (6 bases). The V end was cut by 6 bases, the J end by 0 bases, with 14 bases between. Germline V lookup: CDR1 MNHEY, CDR2 SVGEGT. CDR3 length: 15 amino acids. CDR3: CASRRDSMYQETQYF. The CDR3 bases are TGTGCCAGCAGGAGGGACTCCATGTACCAAGAGACCCAGTACTTC.

This clonotype was seen only a few times. One end of the junction does not line up with germline, which may come from a read error. The chain has TRBV7-3 and TRBJ2-5; 8 bases line up with TRBD2. This CDR3 is 16 amino acids long. Germline CDR1 reads SGHTA; CDR2 reads FQGTGA. The CDR3 spells CASSLTSGGLGGTQYF. The CDR3 DNA reads TGTGCCAGCAGCCTAACTAGCGGAGGACTCGGGGGGACCCAGTACTTC.

The chain has TRBV27 and TRBJ1-5, with D possibly TRBD1 on 5 matching bases. CDR3 length: 19 residues. Trimming removed 1 base at V and 4 bases at J, with 23 bases between. The germline V gene encodes CDR1 MNHEY and CDR2 SMNVEV (reference sequence). The CDR3 spells CASSLLGGRTGLANQPQHF. The CDR3 DNA sequence: TGTGCCAGCAGTTTATTGGGTGGGCGAACGGGACTAGCAAATCAGCCCCAGCATTTT.

In its sample, this clonotype was seen a few times. The chain carries TRBV25-1 and TRBJ2-6, with D hard to call. The germline V and J ends were trimmed by 3 bases and 2 bases, with 2 bases remaining between them. The CDR3 has 13 residues. From germline, CDR1 is MGHDK and CDR2 SYGVNS. This CDR3 is CASSDPGANVLTF. CDR3 DNA: TGTGCCAGCAGTGATCCTGGGGCCAACGTCCTGACTTTC.

This chain uses TRBV28 with TRBJ1-2; tentatively, D is TRBD1 (6 bases). CDR1 is MDHEN, CDR2 SYDVKM, per germline. CDR3 length equals 17 residues. V shed 2 bases and J shed 2 bases, with 18 bases lying between them. For the CDR3, the DNA is TGTGCCAGCAGTTTAGTCTCGGACAGAAACTTCAACTATGGCTACACCTTC. Encoded protein: CASSLVSDRNFNYGYTF.